A single sample is the source of the 25 T cell receptor beta chains below, sequenced in a study of T cells in Graves' hyperthyroidism and ophthalmopathy (dated by TCRdb to about 2019). The library came from multiplex PCR. The data were produced on an Illumina HiSeq 2000. The TCR beta CDR3 regions were amplified from RNA transcripts. The TCR CDR3 was subjected to a first round of RT-PCR using the HTBI primer set and the Qiagen OneStep RT-PCR kit. TCRdb cleaned the public reads at Q25 with fastp, built clones with MiXCR and kept in-frame beta chains. Rows are combined by CDR3 protein, so each entry shows the most common genes and DNA. This sample holds around 370,000 distinct CDR3 sequences; less than 20% were observed only once. Of the sample, 35% to 50% falls within the top ten clones. Sequencing input: blood. The receptors originated from a young man with Graves' ophthalmopathy.

This clonotype has at least ten counts. The V and J genes are TRBV2 and TRBJ2-2; a possible D gene is TRBD1 (6 bases). CDR1 SNHLY and CDR2 FYNNEI come from the germline V gene. The CDR3 spans 12 residues. Trimming took off 7 bases at V and 6 bases at J, with 9 bases between the two ends. The DNA of the CDR3 is TGTGCCAGCAACAGGGACCCCGGGGAGCTGTTTTTT. Encoded protein: CASNRDPGELFF.

This clonotype was counted only a few times. The V and J genes are TRBV6-2 or TRBV6-3 and TRBJ2-5; 7 bases align to TRBD1. J was trimmed by 6 bases and V by 8 bases; bases with no gene match: 12. CDR3 length: 14 amino acids. Germline CDR1 reads MNHEY; CDR2 reads SVGEGT. The CDR3 reads CASVTGAGAKTQYF. The CDR3 region has the DNA TGTGCCAGCGTAACAGGGGCAGGGGCGAAGACCCAGTACTTC.

This clonotype came up many times. V gene TRBV28 combines with J gene TRBJ1-1, with no clear D. The CDR3 has 14 residues. Trimming removed 3 bases from V and 1 base from J, with 9 bases in between. Germline lookup yields CDR1 MDHEN and CDR2 SYDVKM. The DNA for the CDR3 is TGTGCCAGCAGTTTGGGAGCACGGAACACTGAAGCTTTCTTT. It specifies CASSLGARNTEAFF.

The V gene is TRBV28, the J gene TRBJ1-6, with no clear D. Germline CDR1 is MDHEN and CDR2 is SYDVKM. Between the trimmed V and J ends, which lost 2 bases and 4 bases, there was a span of 9 bases. The CDR3 spans 15 residues. CDR3 sequence: CASSLPGIYNSPLHF. The CDR3 bases are TGTGCCAGCAGTTTACCCGGGATTTATAATTCACCCCTCCACTTT. Full variable domain (remainder filled in from reference TRBV28 and TRBJ1-6): DVKVTQSSRYLVKRTGEKVFLECVQDMDHENMFWYRQDPGLGLRLIYFSYDVKMKEKGDIPEGYSVSREKKERFSLILESASTNQTSMYLCASSLPGIYNSPLHFGNGTRLTVT.

As concerns this clonotype: A much larger clone differs by one base, so this may be a read error. Likely a read error: the CDR3 ends without its conserved phenylalanine or tryptophan. The gene calls are TRBV11-2 and TRBJ1-2, with D hard to call. The CDR3 has 14 amino acids. Per germline, CDR1 SGHAT and CDR2 FQNNGV. The V and J ends lost 3 bases and 2 bases respectively, with 10 bases between them. CDR3 loop: CASSFTRTNYGYTL. The CDR3 region has the DNA TGTGCCAGCAGCTTCACGAGGACGAACTATGGCTACACCCTC.

This clonotype was observed a handful of times. Germline and junction disagree at one end, which may indicate a read error. The chain is built from TRBV3-1 and TRBJ1-3, with D perhaps matching TRBD1 (5 bases). The length of the CDR3 is 15 residues. CDR1 is LGHDT, CDR2 YNNKEL, per germline (reference sequence). CDR3 in amino acids: CASSEEVRAGNTIYF. DNA for the CDR3: TGTGCCAGCAGCGAAGAGGTCAGGGCTGGAAACACCATATATTTT.

V usage is TRBV9 and J usage is TRBJ2-5; D call uncertain. The V end was cut by 0 bases, the J end by 3 bases, with 6 bases between. Germline CDR1 SGDLS, CDR2 YYNGEE. The CDR3 covers 13 residues. The DNA of the CDR3 is TGTGCCAGCAGCGTAGGGTTCAAAGAGACCCAGTACTTC. It encodes CASSVGFKETQYF.

The chain couples TRBV6-2 or TRBV6-3 to TRBJ1-1; the D is unclear. This CDR3 has 15 residues. The V end lost 0 bases, the J end lost 2 bases, and 10 bases lay between the germline ends. CDR1 is MNHEY and CDR2 is SVGEGT in the germline V gene. This CDR3 reads CASSYSPGENTEAFF. The DNA for the CDR3 is TGTGCCAGCAGTTACTCTCCAGGAGAAAACACTGAAGCTTTCTTT.

This clonotype was seen a few times. The chain recombines TRBV10-3 with TRBJ2-7; D gene uncertain. The CDR3 runs to 12 residues. V shed 2 bases and J shed 4 bases, with 6 bases lying between them. The germline V gene encodes CDR1 ENHRY and CDR2 SYGVKD. CDR3: CAISEPSYEQYF. The CDR3 DNA sequence: TGTGCCATCAGTGAGCCCTCGTACGAGCAGTACTTC.

This clonotype has a count of ten or more. Written as DNA, the CDR3 is TGTGCCAGCAGCTTCGGTCAGGGGTTAGAAGAAAAACTGTTTTTT. Its translation is CASSFGQGLEEKLFF. The rearrangement uses TRBV7-6 and TRBJ1-4; the D gene is possibly TRBD1 (6 bases). V lost 3 bases, J lost 8 bases, and 16 bases lay in between. This CDR3 is built from 15 residues. Germline CDR1 is SGHVS and CDR2 is FNYEAQ.

J is TRBJ2-5 and V is TRBV7-6; the D is unclear. Deletions cut 7 bases from V and 7 bases from J, with 16 bases between. The CDR3 is 13 residues long. Germline V gene lookup returns CDR1 SGHVS and CDR2 FNYEAQ. The CDR3 DNA follows: TGTGCCAGCATCAGTCAGCCTCCCGGGACCCAGTACTTC. This encodes CASISQPPGTQYF.

This clonotype occurred many times. V gene TRBV3-1 combines with J gene TRBJ2-1; D is undetermined. This CDR3 spans 15 amino acids. The germline V gene has CDR1 LGHDT and CDR2 YNNKEL (reference sequence). The V end was cut by 3 bases, the J end by 7 bases, with 16 bases between. CDR3 sequence: CASSQDLVRENEQFF. The CDR3 DNA reads TGTGCCAGCAGCCAGGACCTGGTAAGGGAAAATGAGCAGTTCTTC.

This clonotype was seen a handful of times. The chain combines TRBV6-5 with TRBJ2-1, with D perhaps matching TRBD2 (6 bases). Germline V gives CDR1 MNHEY, CDR2 SVGAGI. V was shortened by 0 bases and J by 10 bases, with 22 bases between the two germline ends. The length of the CDR3 is 17 residues. The CDR3 spells CASSYSGAGIPLGEQFF. The CDR3 DNA reads as TGTGCCAGCAGTTACTCCGGCGCGGGGATTCCCCTAGGAGAGCAGTTCTTC.

This clonotype came up many times. The chain uses TRBV27 and TRBJ1-1, with unresolved D. This CDR3 comprises 14 residues. CDR1 and CDR2 (germline): MNHEY, SMNVEV (reference sequence). V lost 6 bases to trimming and J lost 0 bases, with 11 bases between them. The CDR3 sequence: CASSFILVNTEAFF. DNA of the CDR3: TGTGCCAGCAGCTTTATTTTGGTGAACACTGAAGCTTTCTTT.

This clonotype was detected a few times. V is TRBV29-1 and J is TRBJ2-5, with D perhaps matching TRBD1 (6 bases). The length of the CDR3 is 12 residues. Germline V CDR1 and CDR2: SQVTM, ANQGSEA. The ends were cut back, 7 bases at V and 3 bases at J, with 12 bases in the middle. The CDR3 protein is CSAGTLEETQYF. In DNA, the CDR3 is TGCAGCGCCGGGACATTGGAAGAGACCCAGTACTTC.

This clonotype was seen more than once but under ten times. The V and J genes are TRBV9 and TRBJ2-1; 7 bases align to TRBD2. Germline CDR1 and CDR2: SGDLS and YYNGEE. The V gene end was trimmed by 1 base and the J gene end by 3 bases; junction bases not matched to a gene: 1. This CDR3 is built from 14 residues. CDR3 coding DNA: TGTGCCAGCAGCGTAACGGGGGGCTACAATGAGCAGTTCTTC. Its protein is CASSVTGGYNEQFF.

This clonotype was detected ten times or more. The rearrangement links TRBV20-1 to TRBJ2-7, with 9 nucleotides matching TRBD2. The CDR3 totals 14 residues. Looked up from germline, CDR1 is DFQATT and CDR2 is SNEGSKA (reference sequence). V lost 5 bases to trimming and J lost 3 bases; unmatched junction nucleotides: 8. This chain's CDR3 is CSAPRALAGYEQYF. In DNA form, the CDR3 reads TGCAGTGCTCCCCGGGCACTAGCGGGCTACGAGCAGTACTTC.

This clonotype was found a few times. The V and J genes are TRBV25-1 and TRBJ2-5; tentative D call: TRBD2 (7 bases). Trimming stripped 9 bases from V and 2 bases from J, with 13 bases between. The CDR3 is made up of 13 amino acids. From germline, CDR1 is MGHDK and CDR2 SYGVNS. CDR3 sequence reads: CASLRGAQETQYF. Written as DNA, the CDR3 is TGTGCCAGTCTCCGGGGGGCTCAAGAGACCCAGTACTTC. The full variable domain, rest sourced from reference TRBV25-1 and TRBJ2-5, is EADIYQTPRYLVIGTGKKITLECSQTMGHDKMYWYQQDPGMELHLIHYSYGVNSTEKGDLSSESTVSRIRTEHFPLTLESARPSHTSQYLCASLRGAQETQYFGPGTRLLVL.

This clonotype has a count of ten or more. V usage is TRBV20-1 and J usage is TRBJ2-1, with D hard to call. Germline values: CDR1 DFQATT, CDR2 SNEGSKA (reference sequence). The CDR3 has 12 amino acids. DNA for the CDR3: TGCGGAGTAAGGTGGTCATACAATGAGCAGTTCTTC. Its protein product is CGVRWSYNEQFF.

This clonotype was detected only a few times. The V call is TRBV6-4, the J call TRBJ2-3; D might be TRBD1 (5 bases). The CDR3 runs to 15 residues. Trimming took 0 bases from V and 4 from J, leaving 11 bases between them. Germline V gene lookup returns CDR1 MRHNA and CDR2 SNTAGT. DNA for the CDR3: TGTGCCAGCAGTGACTCCATTAGGGGCCCAGATACGCAGTATTTT. Its protein product is CASSDSIRGPDTQYF.

This clonotype was seen many times. The chain has TRBV20-1 and TRBJ1-1, with D uncertain. The CDR3 extends over 14 amino acids. The V gene's germline CDR1 is DFQATT and CDR2 SNEGSKA (reference sequence). Trimming pared 7 bases from V and 1 base from J, leaving 16 bases between. The CDR3 spells CSVWSPTGNTEAFF. The CDR3, as DNA: TGCAGTGTCTGGTCCCCGACCGGGAACACTGAAGCTTTCTTT.

This clonotype has a handful of counts. The J gene is TRBJ1-1, the V gene TRBV20-1; a weak D match, TRBD1 (5 bases). Between the trimmed V and J ends, which lost 3 bases and 8 bases, there was a span of 10 bases. CDR3 length: 11 amino acids. Germline CDR1 and CDR2: DFQATT and SNEGSKA (reference sequence). The CDR3 DNA reads as TGCAGTGCTAGCGGGACGGCCGAAGCTTTCTTT. It codes for CSASGTAEAFF.

This clonotype was seen repeatedly, ten times or more. This chain connects TRBV11-2 to TRBJ1-3; D ambiguous. The V gene's germline CDR1 is SGHAT and CDR2 FQNNGV. This CDR3 region has 12 residues. Deletions cut 5 bases from V and 1 base from J, with 3 bases between. CDR3 nucleotide sequence: TGTGCCAGCAGCGTATCTGGAAACACCATATATTTT. Amino acid sequence: CASSVSGNTIYF.

V and J are TRBV15 and TRBJ2-6; 7 positions match TRBD1. V shed 2 bases and J 2 bases; nucleotides not matched to a gene: 0. This CDR3 is 15 amino acids long. Germline V gives CDR1 LNHNV, CDR2 YYDKDF (reference sequence). The CDR3 nucleotides are TGTGCCACCAGCAGAACAGGGGCTGGGGCCAACGTCCTGACTTTC. As protein: CATSRTGAGANVLTF.

This sequence joins TRBV6-1 and TRBJ2-2, with TRBD1 matching 9 bases. This CDR3 has 17 amino acids. With 6 bases clipped from V and 6 bases from J, the junction kept 14 bases outside the gene matches. Germline V gene data show CDR1 as MNHNS and CDR2 as SASEGT. The CDR3 is CASRRDRDPSLAGELFF. CDR3 nucleotide sequence: TGTGCCAGCAGGAGGGACAGGGACCCTTCCCTAGCCGGGGAGCTGTTTTTT.